The rows below give T cell receptor beta chains drawn from one sample of a study of shared clonotypes between healthy human individuals. The table came from immunoSEQ multiplex PCR; TCRdb's copy has only in-frame clones and leaves some out. Among around 600,000 clones listed, roughly 98% were seen once. Sequenced input: naive CD8+ T cells sorted from blood. These receptors were obtained from a man aged 30-40 years in good health. Both conserved end residues are part of each CDR3. The order of the fields is J gene, clone size, V gene, CDR3 protein. Clone size is shown for a subset of rows, as once, few, many or a class of expanded clone.

TRBJ2-1	.	TRBV6-6	CASSTQGSRFF
TRBJ2-2	.	TRBV7-8	CASSLGRGTGGNTGELFF
TRBJ2-5	.	TRBV6-6	CASPPAEGGGQETQYF
TRBJ2-5	.	TRBV5-4	CASSRESGIRQETQYF
TRBJ2-7	.	TRBV28	CASSFYDREEIIHEQYF
TRBJ2-5	.	TRBV30	CAWSVGTQETQYF
TRBJ2-1	.	TRBV5-4	CASSLDGGDSYNEQFF
TRBJ1-2	.	TRBV5-1	CASSLWPGENYGYTF
TRBJ2-7	.	TRBV5-4	CASSLVGTDEQYF
TRBJ2-7	.	TRBV11-2	CASSLLIYEQYF
TRBJ2-1	.	TRBV29-1	CSVVRGNYNEQFF
TRBJ2-7	.	TRBV11-2	CASSLGAGYEQYF
TRBJ2-7	.	TRBV29-1	CSVESSTETYEQYF
TRBJ2-1	.	TRBV11-3	CASTGRVAGNEQFF
TRBJ2-7	.	TRBV27	CASSLRGATAYEQYF
TRBJ2-3	.	TRBV7-9	CASSLQGGQTSTDTQYF
TRBJ1-2	.	TRBV6-5	CASSPETGTGDGYTF
TRBJ2-1	.	TRBV18	CASSPDVGGSYNEQFF
TRBJ2-5	.	TRBV15	CATSSLRGLETQYF
TRBJ1-1	.	TRBV4-3	CASSPSIAMNTEAFF
TRBJ2-5	.	TRBV7-9	CASSTQGGQETQYF
TRBJ1-1	.	TRBV30	CAWSGTGITEAFF
TRBJ2-1	.	TRBV6-5	CASSYGPGGDNEQFF
TRBJ1-5	.	TRBV6-5	CASSTGQGAYQPQHF
TRBJ2-7	.	TRBV7-2	CASSTQGHRIYEQYF
TRBJ2-7	.	TRBV5-6	CASSLYGSHEQYF
TRBJ1-1	.	TRBV28	CASSLGPTVMNTEAFF
TRBJ1-1	.	TRBV4-1	CASSFIPGGASTEAFF
TRBJ2-7	.	TRBV28	CASSLTSGRYEQYF
TRBJ1-4	.	TRBV7-8	CASSSYGWTLGARRNEKLFF
TRBJ1-2	.	TRBV4-1	CASSQEETDGYYGYTF
TRBJ1-3	.	TRBV11-3	CASSESSGNTIYF
TRBJ2-2	.	TRBV27	CASSPQWEGRGAGELFF
TRBJ2-3	.	TRBV25-1	CASRDTQYF
TRBJ2-7	.	TRBV27	CASSLRASYEQYF
TRBJ2-3	.	TRBV7-9	CASSLVVRGSTDTQYF
TRBJ1-1	once	TRBV11-2	CASSVQGMATEAFF
TRBJ1-1	.	TRBV4-1	CASSLAGVPNAEAFF
TRBJ1-1	.	TRBV5-1	CASSLNGPEAFF
TRBJ2-7	.	TRBV5-6	CASSLGQSSYEQYF
TRBJ2-5	.	TRBV5-1	CASSLGLVIQETQYF
TRBJ2-2	.	TRBV28	CASRGLSFLGQTNTGELFF
TRBJ2-1	once	TRBV7-8	CASSLVIAVDEQFF
TRBJ1-1	.	TRBV7-9	CASSSPGSGDTEAFF
TRBJ2-1	.	TRBV9	CASSVAGRAHNEQFF
TRBJ1-1	.	TRBV5-1	CASSPHGFNPWEAFF
TRBJ1-1	.	TRBV29-1	CSVGHLNTEAFF
TRBJ1-5	.	TRBV28	CASMLNRAGQPQHF
TRBJ2-5	.	TRBV29-1	CSVVPAETGPMTQYF
TRBJ2-4	.	TRBV7-8	CASSQRTGDIQYF